This TCR beta chain derives from a study of cytomegalovirus exposure and HLA in healthy donors (dated by TCRdb to about 2017). Background on the whole study: An earlier analysis of approximately 600 of the donors reported more than 250 Gb of sequence data and 120 million or so unique TCR beta sequences from about 200 million T cells. The study was designed to test whether signatures of past pathogen exposure could be identified by cataloging public T cell receptors. Alongside the repertoire data, information on donor age, sex, ethnicity and CMV serostatus was compiled. In a later genetic analysis, genome-wide SNP genotypes for about 60% of the 666 donors were used, and that subset was treated as a discovery cohort. Because of strong linkage in the cohort, four to six DR-DQ haplotypes were treated as single units for association and clustering. Typing coverage differed by locus: A, B, C, DRB1 and DQB1 were typed in about 620-640 donors, DQA1 in roughly 500, DPA1 in 600 to 610, and DPB1 in approximately 450. In an earlier analysis of over 550 of the donors, high-throughput TCR beta sequencing was used to judge whether each TCR beta V gene segment behaved as functional or pseudogenic. The study used immunosequencing to profile the T cell repertoires of approximately 650 subjects and linked those repertoires to cytomegalovirus serostatus. Both class I and class II loci were covered by HLA typing, at four-digit resolution. High-throughput TCR immunosequencing, statistical association of individual TCRs with disease status, and machine learning were combined to predict cytomegalovirus infection status. Across about 380 genotyped donors of the cohort, an average of about 220,000 unique TCR beta nucleotide sequences per donor were sequenced, and about a sixth of those sequences were non-productive. In a later analysis, previously published TCR beta repertoires from fewer than 750 donors were re-analyzed and high-resolution HLA genotyping was added so that TCR occurrence patterns could be studied. Every discovery cohort repertoire had been produced on one sequencing platform. Along with the roughly 700-subject first cohort, a separate validation cohort of 120 different subjects was used. About 300 gigabases of sequencing data and approximately 85 million unique TCR sequences were included in an early release covering about 600 HLA-typed donors. Of the 398 genotyped donors, less than 90% were placed in the genetic ancestry cluster associated with self-reported Caucasian donors. In the later analysis, no new phenotypic data were used to find candidate immune exposures; instead, reliance was placed on TCR beta sequences and their occurrence across donors. What the study reported, not specific to this receptor: An earlier analysis of around 600 of the donors showed that most TCR beta V segments appeared in productive rearrangements either about 87% or about 30% of the time, which broadly matched IMGT annotations. V-gene and J-gene trimming of TCR beta chains was associated with a missense DCLRE1C variant in a later genetic analysis, and the association was replicated in an independent cohort. According to a later analysis, parvovirus B19, influenza, CMV and Epstein-Barr virus appeared linked to several top co-occurrence clusters. Because some donors lacked HLA typing at each locus, the association tests relied only on the typed subset. Because counts were too low, around 17 rarely observed V segments, including chromosome 9 orphons, were left out of the earlier analysis of approximately 500 of the donors. Compared with the approximately 700-donor mean, donors in an Asian-associated ancestry cluster had fewer N-insertions in productive TCRs, according to a later genetic analysis. The authors suggested that the approach could potentially be extended to other disease states and immunological phenotypes. A further reported finding was that TCR beta sequences accurately predicted the HLA-A and HLA-B alleles for most subjects in the first cohort. Sequencing depth was assumed to be roughly uniform across donors in the presence/absence analyses, though that assumption may not hold. For the cohort, immune exposure information was limited to CMV serostatus. Strong co-occurrence of HLA alleles, especially DR and DQ, made assigning TCR associations to individual alleles difficult. In a later analysis, HLA-associated TCR beta chains showed more clonal expansion and lower generation probabilities than non-associated chains that were equally common. At a false discovery rate of 0.05, a later analysis linked approximately 18,000 TCR beta sequences to specific HLA alleles. This cohort had only TCR beta chains sequenced, and the lack of alpha or paired-chain data limited which features could be detected. Cytomegalovirus status was reported to be diagnosed by the classifier with high specificity and sensitivity in both the original and validation cohorts. Correlated functional status among segregating V segments might reflect linkage disequilibrium, but an unknown experimental factor could not be ruled out. Some IMGT-functional V segments, including TRBV6-2 and TRBV6-3, could not be distinguished by the 87-base-pair reads and were therefore excluded. Most TCR sequences were seen in very few donors, while some public TCRs were found in many individuals. The sequencing pipeline was judged likely to have produced a cluster of highly shared sequence variants as a technical artifact. Three of the identified cytomegalovirus-associated TCR beta chains were confirmed in vitro to be specific for cytomegalovirus antigens. According to a later analysis, most CMV-associated TCR beta chains appeared to be HLA-restricted, and the HLA associations seemed to be driven largely by CMV exposure. A total of 164 TCR beta chains were listed by the study as associated with cytomegalovirus. According to a later analysis, TCR association rates differed among HLA loci, with DRB1 alleles showing the most associated TCRs and HLA-C alleles showing the fewest.

For this clone: Its antigen has not been determined. Base qualities are not at hand, and no much larger clone is one base apart.

Reading the germline V gene (reference sequence) gives CDR1 MNHEY and CDR2 SMNVEV. From the cysteine through the phenylalanine, the CDR3 covers 14 amino acids. The sequence is cut down to CDR3 DNA, 42 bases in frame from base 1. The junction carries 13 bases between V and J, which are trimmed by 7 bases and 0 bases respectively. The cohort comprised some 680 healthy bone marrow donors. All cohort members were sampled while nominally healthy, although unrecorded immune exposures were likely present. The donor tested CMV seropositive and was one of the 289 seropositive cohort members. A peripheral blood sample was provided by each donor, and peripheral blood mononuclear cells were used for TCR beta sequencing. The Qiagen DNeasy Blood Extraction Kit was used to extract genomic DNA from the blood cell samples. The library was prepared using the immunoSEQ multiplex PCR assay. For the multiplex PCR, a mixture combining 60 forward primers for TCR Vbeta segments and 13 reverse primers for TCR Jbeta segments was used. Amplification of the CDR3 region of rearranged TCR beta genes was performed with a multiplex PCR assay on genomic DNA. On the Illumina HiSeq System, the amplified TCR beta libraries were sequenced as 87-base-pair reads. Per the authors' processing: A later analysis counted approximately 76 million unique TCR beta chains across the 500 to 850 repertoires, and around 12 million of these chains were shared by at least two donors. To remove PCR and sequencing errors, raw reads were error-corrected and collapsed into unique sequences using a nearest-neighbor algorithm that merged closely related sequences. To assign V, D and J gene segments, CDR3 sequences were aligned to IMGT reference sequences. Each retained sequence needed at least a six-nucleotide match to both a V gene segment and a J gene segment. A rearrangement was called productive if the CDR3 had no stop codons and remained in frame with V and J, and every other rearrangement was called non-productive. Following IMGT convention, CDR3 was defined as the stretch from the second conserved V-encoded cysteine to the conserved J-encoded phenylalanine. The earlier analysis of some 540 of the donors excluded any sequence lacking an unambiguous match to a single V gene segment. In an earlier analysis of around 600 of the donors, V segments were called functional above 56.7% productive rearrangements and were called segregating when the between-donor standard deviation exceeded 5%. A statistical classification framework was built to diagnose cytomegalovirus status from the catalog of TCR beta chain sequences. A later analysis assigned V and J genes by comparing TCR nucleotide sequences with IMGT/GENE-DB human TR gene sequences. In a later analysis, CDR3 sequences and most-parsimonious VDJ recombination scenarios were assigned using the TCRdist pipeline. A later analysis defined each TCR beta chain by its CDR3 amino acid sequence plus V-gene family, and excluded reads lacking a unique V-gene family. As a way to deal with suspected cross-contamination and a sequencing artifact, a later analysis dropped 450 to 600 nucleotide sequences that were highly shared and had low generation probability. A later analysis calculated a clonal expansion index for each public chain from normalized within-repertoire ranks of inferred template counts. Generation probabilities in a later analysis came from a VDJ recombination model fitted to out-of-frame rearrangements, and those results were checked against IGoR. Hypergeometric tests were used in a later analysis to score TCR-TCR, TCR-HLA and TCR-CMV co-occurrence, with a repertoire-size bias correction applied to the TCR pairs. A later analysis estimated false discovery rates by permuting HLA or CMV assignments 20 times. In a later analysis, co-occurring TCRs were grouped using DBSCAN, and TCRdist sequence similarity was added for clustering within HLA-allele-positive subsets. Co-occurrence clustering excluded repertoires with fewer than 30,000 or more than 120,000 public chains, plus five with anomalous nucleotide sharing. TCRdb's version of the immuneACCESS table is confined to in-frame rearrangements and falls short of the full clone set. An unresolved V gene accounts for under half of the shortfall where checked; the remainder is of unknown origin. V and J calls and clone size are given by that table; D and trimming were obtained from the DNA. Present in this sample are more than 95,000 clones, more than 65% of which were seen just once. 7.5% to 9% of the sample goes to the ten largest clones.

This chain joins TRBV27 to TRBJ2-7, with the D gene too uncertain to name. This receptor was taken from a man in his forties in good health and CMV-seropositive. Sequencing was carried out using PBMCs. The DNA sequence reads TGTGCCAGCAAAATGGCATCAATCTCCTACGAGCAGTACTTC. The encoded protein is CASKMASISYEQYF.